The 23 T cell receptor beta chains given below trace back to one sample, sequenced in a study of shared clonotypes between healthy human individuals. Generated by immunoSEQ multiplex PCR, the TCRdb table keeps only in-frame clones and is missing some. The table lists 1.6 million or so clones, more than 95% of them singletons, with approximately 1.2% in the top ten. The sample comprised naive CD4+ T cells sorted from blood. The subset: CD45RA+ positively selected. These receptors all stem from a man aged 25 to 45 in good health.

In nucleotides, the CDR3 is TGTGCCAGCAGCCTTCCCGGGCTAGCGGGAGGAGATACGCAGTATTTT. The encoded protein is CASSLPGLAGGDTQYF. V is TRBV5-5 and J is TRBJ2-3, with 11 bases matching TRBD2. Germline V lookup: CDR1 SGHKS, CDR2 YYEKEE (reference sequence). The CDR3 sequence is 16 residues long. V lost 4 bases to trimming and J lost 5 bases; unmatched junction nucleotides: 9. Based on the CDR3 plus reference TRBV5-5 and TRBJ2-3, the full variable domain is DAGVTQSPTHLIKTRGQQVTLRCSPISGHKSVSWYQQVLGQGPQFIFQYYEKEERGRGNFPDRFSARQFPNYSSELNVNALLLGDSALYLCASSLPGLAGGDTQYFGPGTRLTVL.

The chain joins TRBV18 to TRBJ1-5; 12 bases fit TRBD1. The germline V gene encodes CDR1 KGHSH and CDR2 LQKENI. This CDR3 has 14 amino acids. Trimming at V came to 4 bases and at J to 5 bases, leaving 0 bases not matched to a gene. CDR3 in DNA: TGTGCCAGCTCACGGGACAGGGGGCATCAGCCCCAGCATTTT. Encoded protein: CASSRDRGHQPQHF.

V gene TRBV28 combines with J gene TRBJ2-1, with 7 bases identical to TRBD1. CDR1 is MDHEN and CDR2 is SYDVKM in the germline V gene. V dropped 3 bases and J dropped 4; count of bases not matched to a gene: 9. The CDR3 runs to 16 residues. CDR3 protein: CASSFPLMTGYNEQFF. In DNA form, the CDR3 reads TGTGCCAGCAGTTTCCCGCTCATGACAGGGTACAATGAGCAGTTCTTC.

The CDR3 reads CASSLTGSIRDTEAFF. The CDR3 DNA reads as TGTGCCAGCAGTTTGACAGGGTCTATTAGGGACACTGAAGCTTTCTTT. V gene TRBV28 combines with J gene TRBJ1-1; 7 nucleotides line up with TRBD1. The J segment lost 3 bases and the V segment lost 3 bases, leaving 10 bases of the junction unmatched. CDR1 and CDR2 (germline): MDHEN, SYDVKM. The CDR3 sequence is 16 residues long. Full variable domain (rest looked up from reference TRBV28 and TRBJ1-1): DVKVTQSSRYLVKRTGEKVFLECVQDMDHENMFWYRQDPGLGLRLIYFSYDVKMKEKGDIPEGYSVSREKKERFSLILESASTNQTSMYLCASSLTGSIRDTEAFFGQGTRLTVV.

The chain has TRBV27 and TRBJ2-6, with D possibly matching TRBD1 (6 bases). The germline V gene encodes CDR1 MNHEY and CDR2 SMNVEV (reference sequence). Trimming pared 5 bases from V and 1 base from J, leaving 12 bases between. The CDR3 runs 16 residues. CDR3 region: CASSTGQLSGANVLTF. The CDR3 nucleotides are TGTGCCAGCAGTACAGGGCAGCTGTCTGGGGCCAACGTCCTGACTTTC.

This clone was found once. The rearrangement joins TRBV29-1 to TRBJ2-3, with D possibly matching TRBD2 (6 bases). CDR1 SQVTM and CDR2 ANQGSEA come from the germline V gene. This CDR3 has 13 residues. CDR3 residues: CSLAGRFLDTQYF. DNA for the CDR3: TGCAGTTTGGCAGGGAGGTTCCTAGATACGCAGTATTTT.

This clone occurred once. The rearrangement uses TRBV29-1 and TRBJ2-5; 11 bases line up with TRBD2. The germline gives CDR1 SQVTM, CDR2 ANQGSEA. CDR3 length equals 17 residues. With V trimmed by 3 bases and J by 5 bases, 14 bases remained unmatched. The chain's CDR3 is CSVELRELAGVEETQYF. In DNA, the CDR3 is TGCAGCGTTGAGTTGCGGGAACTAGCGGGAGTGGAGGAGACCCAGTACTTC.

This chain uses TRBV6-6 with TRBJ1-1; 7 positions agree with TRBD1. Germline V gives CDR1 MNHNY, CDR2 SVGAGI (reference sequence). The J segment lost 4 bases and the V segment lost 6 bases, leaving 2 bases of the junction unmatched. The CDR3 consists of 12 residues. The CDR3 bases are TGTGCCAGCAGACAGGGGCGCACTGAAGCTTTCTTT. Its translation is CASRQGRTEAFF.

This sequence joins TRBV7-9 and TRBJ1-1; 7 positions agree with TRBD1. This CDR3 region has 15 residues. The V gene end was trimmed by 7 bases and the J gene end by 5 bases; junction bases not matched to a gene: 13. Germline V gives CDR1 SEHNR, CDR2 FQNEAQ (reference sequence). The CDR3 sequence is CASTSHRGGETEAFF. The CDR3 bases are TGTGCCAGCACCTCACACAGGGGCGGGGAGACTGAAGCTTTCTTT. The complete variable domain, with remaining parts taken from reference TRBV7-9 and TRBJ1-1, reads DTGVSQNPRHKITKRGQNVTFRCDPISEHNRLYWYRQTLGQGPEFLTYFQNEAQLEKSRLLSDRFSAERPKGSFSTLEIQRTEQGDSAMYLCASTSHRGGETEAFFGQGTRLTVV.

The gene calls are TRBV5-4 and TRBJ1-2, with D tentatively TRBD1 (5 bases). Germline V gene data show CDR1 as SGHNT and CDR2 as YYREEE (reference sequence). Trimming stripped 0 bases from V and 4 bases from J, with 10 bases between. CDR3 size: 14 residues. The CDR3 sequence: CASSLGRDLYGYTF. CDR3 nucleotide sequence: TGTGCCAGCAGCTTGGGCAGGGACCTCTATGGCTACACCTTC.

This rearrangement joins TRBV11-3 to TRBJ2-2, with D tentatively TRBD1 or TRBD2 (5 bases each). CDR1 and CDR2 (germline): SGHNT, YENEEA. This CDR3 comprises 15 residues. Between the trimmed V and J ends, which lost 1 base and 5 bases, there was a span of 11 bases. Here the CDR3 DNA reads TGTGCCAGCAGCTTAGCCGGGACGGAGACCGGGGAGCTGTTTTTT. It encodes CASSLAGTETGELFF. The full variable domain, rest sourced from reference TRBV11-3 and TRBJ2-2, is EAGVVQSPRYKIIEKKQPVAFWCNPISGHNTLYWYLQNLGQGPELLIRYENEEAVDDSQLPKDRFSAERLKGVDSTLKIQPAELGDSAVYLCASSLAGTETGELFFGEGSRLTVL.

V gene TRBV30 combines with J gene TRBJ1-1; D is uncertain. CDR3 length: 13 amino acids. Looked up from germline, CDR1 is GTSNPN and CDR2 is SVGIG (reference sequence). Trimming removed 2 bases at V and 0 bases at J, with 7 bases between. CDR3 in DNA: TGTGCCTGGAGTCTCAACATGAACACTGAAGCTTTCTTT. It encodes CAWSLNMNTEAFF.

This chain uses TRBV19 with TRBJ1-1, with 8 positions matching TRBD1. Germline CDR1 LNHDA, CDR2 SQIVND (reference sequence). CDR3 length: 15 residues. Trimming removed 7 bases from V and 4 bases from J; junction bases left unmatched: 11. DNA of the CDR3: TGTGCCAGTAAGGGCCCCAGACAGGGGACCACTGAAGCTTTCTTT. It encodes CASKGPRQGTTEAFF. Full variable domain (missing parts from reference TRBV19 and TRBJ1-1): DGGITQSPKYLFRKEGQNVTLSCEQNLNHDAMYWYRQDPGQGLRLIYYSQIVNDFQKGDIAEGYSVSREKKESFPLTVTSAQKNPTAFYLCASKGPRQGTTEAFFGQGTRLTVV.

The CDR3 region has the DNA TGTGCCAGCAGCTTTTCTGGGGGAGGGCTCCCTGGCAATGAGCAGTTCTTC. Its translation: CASSFSGGGLPGNEQFF. The V call is TRBV11-2, the J call TRBJ2-1; 7 nucleotides align to TRBD2. Germline CDR1 SGHAT, CDR2 FQNNGV. J lost 6 bases, V lost 3 bases, and 14 bases had no gene match. The length of the CDR3 is 17 residues.

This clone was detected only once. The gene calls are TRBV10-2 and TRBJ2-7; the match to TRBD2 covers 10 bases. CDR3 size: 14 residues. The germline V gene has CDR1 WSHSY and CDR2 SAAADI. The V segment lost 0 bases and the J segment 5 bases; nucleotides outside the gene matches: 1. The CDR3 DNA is TGCGCCAGCAGTGAGTCTAGCGGGAGGAACGAGCAGTACTTC. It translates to CASSESSGRNEQYF.

The CDR3 nucleotides read TGCGCCAGCAGTCCCAGGACAGGGGGCTTGGGTGAGCAGTTCTTC. It encodes CASSPRTGGLGEQFF. The chain joins TRBV10-2 to TRBJ2-1, with 11 bases lining up with TRBD1. The V gene's germline CDR1 is WSHSY and CDR2 SAAADI. With 5 bases clipped from V and 9 bases from J, the junction kept 9 bases outside the gene matches. The CDR3 consists of 15 residues.

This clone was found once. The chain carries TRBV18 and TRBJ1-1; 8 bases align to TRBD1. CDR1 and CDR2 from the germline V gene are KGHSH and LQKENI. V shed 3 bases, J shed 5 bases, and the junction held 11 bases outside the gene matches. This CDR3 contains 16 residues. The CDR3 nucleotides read TGTGCCAGCTCACCGTTACAGGGGGACTTAGGAACTGAAGCTTTCTTT. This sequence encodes CASSPLQGDLGTEAFF.

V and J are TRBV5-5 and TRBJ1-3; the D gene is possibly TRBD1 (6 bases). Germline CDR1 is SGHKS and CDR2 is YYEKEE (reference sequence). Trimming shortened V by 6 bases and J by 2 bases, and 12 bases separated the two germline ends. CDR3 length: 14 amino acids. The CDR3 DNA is TGTGCCAGCACCCCGCAGGGGACTGGAAACACCATATATTTT. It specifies CASTPQGTGNTIYF.

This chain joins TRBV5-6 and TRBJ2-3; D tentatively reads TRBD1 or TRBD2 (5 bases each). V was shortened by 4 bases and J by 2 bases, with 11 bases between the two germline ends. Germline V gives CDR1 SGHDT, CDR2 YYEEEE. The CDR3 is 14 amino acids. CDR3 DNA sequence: TGTGCCAGCAGCAAGGGACCACACACAGATACGCAGTATTTT. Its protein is CASSKGPHTDTQYF.

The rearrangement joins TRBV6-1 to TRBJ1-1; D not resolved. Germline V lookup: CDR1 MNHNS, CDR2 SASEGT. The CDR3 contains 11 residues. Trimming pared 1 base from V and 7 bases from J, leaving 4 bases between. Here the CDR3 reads CASSEDGEAFF. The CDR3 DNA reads TGTGCCAGCAGTGAAGACGGTGAAGCTTTCTTT.

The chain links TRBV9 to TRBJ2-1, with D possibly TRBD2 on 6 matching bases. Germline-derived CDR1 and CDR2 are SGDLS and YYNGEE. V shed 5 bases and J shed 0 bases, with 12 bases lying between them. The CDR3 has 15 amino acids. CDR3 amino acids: CASRLSGSSYNEQFF. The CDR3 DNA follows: TGTGCCAGCAGGCTTAGCGGAAGCTCCTACAATGAGCAGTTCTTC.

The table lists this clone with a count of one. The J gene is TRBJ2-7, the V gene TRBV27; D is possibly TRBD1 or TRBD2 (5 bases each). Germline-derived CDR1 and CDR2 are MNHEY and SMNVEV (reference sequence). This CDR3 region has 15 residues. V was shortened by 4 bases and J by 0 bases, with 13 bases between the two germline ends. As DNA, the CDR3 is TGTGCCAGCAGTTCAGGGACGACGACCTCCTACGAGCAGTACTTC. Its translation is CASSSGTTTSYEQYF.

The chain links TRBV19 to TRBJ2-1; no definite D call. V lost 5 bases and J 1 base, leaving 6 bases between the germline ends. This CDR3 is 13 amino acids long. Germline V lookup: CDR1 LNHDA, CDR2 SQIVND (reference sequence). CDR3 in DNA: TGTGCCAGTAGTCTTAAGTCCTACAATGAGCAGTTCTTC. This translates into CASSLKSYNEQFF.